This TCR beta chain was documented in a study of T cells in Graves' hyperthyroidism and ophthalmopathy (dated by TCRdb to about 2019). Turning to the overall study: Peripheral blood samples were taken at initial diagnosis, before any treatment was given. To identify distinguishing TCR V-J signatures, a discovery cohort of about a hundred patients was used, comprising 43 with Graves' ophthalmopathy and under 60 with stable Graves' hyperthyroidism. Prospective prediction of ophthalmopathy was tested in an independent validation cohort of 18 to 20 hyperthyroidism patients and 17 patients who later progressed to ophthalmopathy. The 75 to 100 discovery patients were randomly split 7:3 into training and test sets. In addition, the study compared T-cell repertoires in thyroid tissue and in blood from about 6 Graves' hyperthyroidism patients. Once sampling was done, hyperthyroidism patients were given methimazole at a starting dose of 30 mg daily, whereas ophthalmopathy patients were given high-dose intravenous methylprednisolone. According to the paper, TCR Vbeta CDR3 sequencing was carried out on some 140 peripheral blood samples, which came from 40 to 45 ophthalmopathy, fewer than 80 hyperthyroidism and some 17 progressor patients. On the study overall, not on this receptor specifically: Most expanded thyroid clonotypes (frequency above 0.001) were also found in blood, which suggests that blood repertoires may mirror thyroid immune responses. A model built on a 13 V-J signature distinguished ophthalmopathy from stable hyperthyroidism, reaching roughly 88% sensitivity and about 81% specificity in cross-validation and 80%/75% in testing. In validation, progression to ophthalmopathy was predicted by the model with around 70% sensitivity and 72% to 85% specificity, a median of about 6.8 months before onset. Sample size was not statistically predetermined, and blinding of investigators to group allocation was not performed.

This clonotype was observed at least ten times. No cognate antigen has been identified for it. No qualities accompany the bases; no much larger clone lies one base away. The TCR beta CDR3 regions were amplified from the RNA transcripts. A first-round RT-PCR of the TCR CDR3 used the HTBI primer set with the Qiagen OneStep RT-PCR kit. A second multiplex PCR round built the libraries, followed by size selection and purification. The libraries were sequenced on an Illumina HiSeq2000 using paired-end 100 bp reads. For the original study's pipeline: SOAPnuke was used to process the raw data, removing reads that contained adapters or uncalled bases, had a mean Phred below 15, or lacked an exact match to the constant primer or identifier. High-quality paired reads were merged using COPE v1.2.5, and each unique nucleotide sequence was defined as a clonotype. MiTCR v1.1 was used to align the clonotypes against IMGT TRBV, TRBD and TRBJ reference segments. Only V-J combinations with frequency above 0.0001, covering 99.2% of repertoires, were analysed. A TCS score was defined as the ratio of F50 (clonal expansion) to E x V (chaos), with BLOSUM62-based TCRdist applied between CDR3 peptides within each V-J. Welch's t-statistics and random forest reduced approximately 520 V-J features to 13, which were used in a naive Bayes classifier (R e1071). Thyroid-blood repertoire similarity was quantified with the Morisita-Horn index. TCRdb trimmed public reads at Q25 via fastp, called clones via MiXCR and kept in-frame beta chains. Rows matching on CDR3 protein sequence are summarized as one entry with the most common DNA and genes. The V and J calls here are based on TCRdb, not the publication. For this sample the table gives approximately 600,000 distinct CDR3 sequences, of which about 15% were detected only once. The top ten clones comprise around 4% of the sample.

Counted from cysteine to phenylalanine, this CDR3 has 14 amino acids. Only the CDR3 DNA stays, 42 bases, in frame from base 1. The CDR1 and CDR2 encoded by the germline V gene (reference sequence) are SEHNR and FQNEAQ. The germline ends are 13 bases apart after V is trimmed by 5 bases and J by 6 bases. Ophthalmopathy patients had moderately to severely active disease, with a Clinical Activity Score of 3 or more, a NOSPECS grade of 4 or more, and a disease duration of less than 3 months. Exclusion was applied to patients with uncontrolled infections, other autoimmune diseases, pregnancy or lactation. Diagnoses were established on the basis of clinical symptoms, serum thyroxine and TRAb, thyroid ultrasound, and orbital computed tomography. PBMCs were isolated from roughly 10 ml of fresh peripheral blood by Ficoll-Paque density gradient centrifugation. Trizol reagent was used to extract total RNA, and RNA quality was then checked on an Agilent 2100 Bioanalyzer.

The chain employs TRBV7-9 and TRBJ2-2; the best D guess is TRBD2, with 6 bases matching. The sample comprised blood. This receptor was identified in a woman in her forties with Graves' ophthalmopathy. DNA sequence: TGTGCCAGCAGCCTTGGAGGGACGTCCGGGGAGCTGTTTTTT. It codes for CASSLGGTSGELFF.